This T cell receptor (beta chain) appears in the sequencing data of a study of T-cell reconstitution after alpha-beta-depleted transplantation in children. Whole-study results and caveats: T-cell counts and diversity at one year following transplant were attributed mainly to newly produced T cells.

This clonotype was counted ten times or more. As yet, its antigen is unknown. The CDR3 totals 19 residues. The library targeted TCRbeta and was prepared with unique molecular identifiers. TCRdb reanalysed the PCR reads using MiXCR and keeps one entry per CDR3 protein. The sample lists 330,000 or so distinct CDR3 sequences, roughly 8.2% occurring once. The sequences come from peripheral blood, collected 360 days after TCRalphabeta/CD19-depleted stem cell transplant. This chain connects TRBV21-1 to TRBJ1-1; TRBD1, the table's D call, was not compared with the DNA. TRBV21-1 is shown as a pseudogene. The source is a female patient aged 2 to 10 who had a stem cell transplant for Fanconi anemia, so the T cells may come from the graft donor. The CDR3 bases are TGTGCCAGCAGCGCATCCGGGACAGGGGGTTCCCACATGAACACTGAAGCTTTCTTT. This translates into CASSASGTGGSHMNTEAFF.